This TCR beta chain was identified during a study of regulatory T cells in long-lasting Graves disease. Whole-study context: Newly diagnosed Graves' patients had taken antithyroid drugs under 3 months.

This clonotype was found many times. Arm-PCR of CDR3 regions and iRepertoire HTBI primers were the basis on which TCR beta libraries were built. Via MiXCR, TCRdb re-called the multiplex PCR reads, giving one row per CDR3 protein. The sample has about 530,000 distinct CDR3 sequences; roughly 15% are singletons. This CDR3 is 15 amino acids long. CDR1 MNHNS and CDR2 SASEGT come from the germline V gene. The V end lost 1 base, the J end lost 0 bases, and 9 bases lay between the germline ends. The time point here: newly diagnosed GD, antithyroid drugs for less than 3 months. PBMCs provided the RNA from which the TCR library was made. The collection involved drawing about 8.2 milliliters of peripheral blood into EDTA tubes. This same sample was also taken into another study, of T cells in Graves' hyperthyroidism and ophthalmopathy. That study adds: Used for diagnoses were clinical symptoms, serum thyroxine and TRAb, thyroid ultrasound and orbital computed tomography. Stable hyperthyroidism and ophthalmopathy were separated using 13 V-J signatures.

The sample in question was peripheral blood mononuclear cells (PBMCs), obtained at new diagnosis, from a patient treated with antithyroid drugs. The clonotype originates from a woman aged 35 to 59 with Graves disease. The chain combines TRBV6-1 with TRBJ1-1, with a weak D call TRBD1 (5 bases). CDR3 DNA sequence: TGTGCCAGCAGTGAAGAGGGGTTTATGAACACTGAAGCTTTCTTT. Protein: CASSEEGFMNTEAFF.